Reported below is one T cell receptor (beta chain). In the original analysis: Amplifying reference gene primers gave estimates of nucleated cell counts. Some clones are missing from TCRdb's copy, which holds only in-frame ones; the method was immunoSEQ multiplex PCR. V, J and clone size were drawn from that table, and D and trimming were deduced from the DNA. The repertoire holds about 210,000 clones, 84% seen once, with approximately 8% in the top ten. These data belong to a study of blood T cell repertoires in COVID-19. Study-level background: Samples came from the United States, Italy and Spain, spanning acute and convalescent COVID-19.

CDR1 KGHDR and CDR2 SFDVKD come from the germline V gene. Trimming pared 5 bases from V and 9 bases from J, leaving 16 bases between. The CDR3 is 14 residues long. This chain connects TRBV24-1 to TRBJ2-1; possible D gene TRBD2, 6 bases. The sequenced material came from peripheral blood. This clonotype originated in a woman aged 45-65 years with active or convalescent COVID-19. The CDR3 region is CATSASGAGGEQFF. Here the CDR3 DNA reads TGTGCCACCAGTGCCAGCGGAGCCGGGGGTGAGCAGTTCTTC.